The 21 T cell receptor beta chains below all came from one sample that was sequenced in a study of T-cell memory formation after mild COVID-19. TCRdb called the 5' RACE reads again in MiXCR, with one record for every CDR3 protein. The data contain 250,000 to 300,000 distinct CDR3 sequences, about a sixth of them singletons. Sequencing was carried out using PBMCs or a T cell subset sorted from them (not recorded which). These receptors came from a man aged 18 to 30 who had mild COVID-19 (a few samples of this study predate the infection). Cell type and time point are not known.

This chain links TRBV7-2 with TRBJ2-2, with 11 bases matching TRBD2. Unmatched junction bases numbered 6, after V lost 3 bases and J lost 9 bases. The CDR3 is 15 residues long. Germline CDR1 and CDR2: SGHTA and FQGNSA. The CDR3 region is CASSLFSGGARELFF. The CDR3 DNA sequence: TGTGCCAGCAGCTTGTTTAGCGGGGGGGCCCGGGAGCTGTTTTTT. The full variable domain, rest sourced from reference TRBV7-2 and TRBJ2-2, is GAGVSQSPSNKVTEKGKDVELRCDPISGHTALYWYRQSLGQGLEFLIYFQGNSAPDKSGLPSDRFSAERTGGSVSTLTIQRTQQEDSAVYLCASSLFSGGARELFFGEGSRLTVL.

The CDR3 here is CASSLARGTGGYEQYF. In DNA form, the CDR3 reads TGTGCCAGCAGCTTAGCGCGAGGGACGGGGGGCTACGAGCAGTACTTC. V gene TRBV7-8 combines with J gene TRBJ2-7, with 7 bases matching TRBD2. The V and J ends lost 0 bases and 3 bases, in that order; junction bases with no gene match: 8. Germline CDR1 is SGHVS and CDR2 is FQNEAQ. CDR3 length: 16 amino acids.

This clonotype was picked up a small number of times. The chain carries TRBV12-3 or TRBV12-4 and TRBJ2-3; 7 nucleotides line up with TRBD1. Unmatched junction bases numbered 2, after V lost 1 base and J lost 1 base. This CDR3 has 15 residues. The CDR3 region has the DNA TGTGCCAGCAGTTTAGGGGACAGACGCACAGATACGCAGTATTTT. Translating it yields CASSLGDRRTDTQYF.

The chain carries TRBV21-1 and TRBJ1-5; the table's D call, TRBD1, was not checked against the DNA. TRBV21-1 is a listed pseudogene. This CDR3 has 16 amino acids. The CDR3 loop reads CASTYSGQGNGQPQHF. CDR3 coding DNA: TGTGCCAGCACCTACTCCGGACAGGGCAATGGCCAGCCCCAGCATTTT.

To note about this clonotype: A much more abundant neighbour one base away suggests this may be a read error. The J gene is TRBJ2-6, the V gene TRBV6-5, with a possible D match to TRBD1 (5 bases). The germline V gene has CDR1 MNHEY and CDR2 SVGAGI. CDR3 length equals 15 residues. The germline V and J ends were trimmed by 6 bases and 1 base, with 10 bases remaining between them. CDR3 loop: CASRTQVSGANVLTF. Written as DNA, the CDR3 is TGTGCCAGCAGGACACAGGTATCTGGGGCCAACGTCCTGACTTTC.

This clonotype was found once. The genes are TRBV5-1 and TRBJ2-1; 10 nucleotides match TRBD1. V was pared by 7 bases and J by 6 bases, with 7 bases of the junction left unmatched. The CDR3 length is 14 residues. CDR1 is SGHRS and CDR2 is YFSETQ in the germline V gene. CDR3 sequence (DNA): TGCGCCAGCGGAGCCGGGACAGGGGCCAATGAGCAGTTCTTC. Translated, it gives CASGAGTGANEQFF.

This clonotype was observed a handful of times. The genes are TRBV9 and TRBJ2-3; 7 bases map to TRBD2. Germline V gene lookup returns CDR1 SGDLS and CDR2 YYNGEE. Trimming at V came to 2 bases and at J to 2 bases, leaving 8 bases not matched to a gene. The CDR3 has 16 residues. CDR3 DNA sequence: TGTGCCAGCAGCGTGTGGCGTGGGAGGGACACAGATACGCAGTATTTT. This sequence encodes CASSVWRGRDTDTQYF.

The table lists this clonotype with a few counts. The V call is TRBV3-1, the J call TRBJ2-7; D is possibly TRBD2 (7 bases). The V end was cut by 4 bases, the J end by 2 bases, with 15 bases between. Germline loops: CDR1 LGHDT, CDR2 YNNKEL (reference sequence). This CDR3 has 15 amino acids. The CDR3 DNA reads TGTGCCAGCAGCCCGGGGGCGGGGGCCCCCTACGAGCAGTACTTC. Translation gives CASSPGAGAPYEQYF.

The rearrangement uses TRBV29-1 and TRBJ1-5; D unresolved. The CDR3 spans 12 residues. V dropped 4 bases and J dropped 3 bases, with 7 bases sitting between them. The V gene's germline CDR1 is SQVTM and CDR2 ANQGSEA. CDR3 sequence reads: CSVGDFNQPQHF. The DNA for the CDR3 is TGCAGCGTTGGGGATTTCAATCAGCCCCAGCATTTT.

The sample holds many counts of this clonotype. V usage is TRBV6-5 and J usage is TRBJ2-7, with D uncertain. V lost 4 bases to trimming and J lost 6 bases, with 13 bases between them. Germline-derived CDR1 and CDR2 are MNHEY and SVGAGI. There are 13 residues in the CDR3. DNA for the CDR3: TGTGCCAGCAGTTCCTTTCCCCGCAGCGAGCAGTACGTC. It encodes CASSSFPRSEQYV.

CDR3 in amino acids: CASSLILAGGSEQYF. The CDR3 region has the DNA TGTGCCAGCAGCTTGATACTAGCGGGGGGTTCGGAGCAGTACTTC. The rearrangement links TRBV5-5 to TRBJ2-7; 12 positions agree with TRBD2. CDR3 length: 15 residues. From germline, CDR1 is SGHKS and CDR2 YYEKEE (reference sequence). Trimming took 1 base from V and 7 from J; bases not matched to a gene: 6. Based on the CDR3 plus reference TRBV5-5 and TRBJ2-7, the full variable domain is DAGVTQSPTHLIKTRGQQVTLRCSPISGHKSVSWYQQVLGQGPQFIFQYYEKEERGRGNFPDRFSARQFPNYSSELNVNALLLGDSALYLCASSLILAGGSEQYFGPGTRLTVT.

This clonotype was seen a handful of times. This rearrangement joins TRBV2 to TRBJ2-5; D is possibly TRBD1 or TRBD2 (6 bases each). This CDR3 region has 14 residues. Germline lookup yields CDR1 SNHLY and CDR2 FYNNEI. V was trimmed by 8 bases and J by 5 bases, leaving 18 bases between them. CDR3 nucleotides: TGTGCCAGCGTTAGGGGGGTTGGAGGGGAGACCCAGTACTTC. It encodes CASVRGVGGETQYF.

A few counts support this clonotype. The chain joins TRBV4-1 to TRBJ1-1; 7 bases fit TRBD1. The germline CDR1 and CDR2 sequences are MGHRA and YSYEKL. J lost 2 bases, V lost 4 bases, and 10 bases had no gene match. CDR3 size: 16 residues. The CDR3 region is CASSLERGPVNTEAFF. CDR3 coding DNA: TGCGCCAGCAGCCTGGAGAGGGGGCCGGTAAACACTGAAGCTTTCTTT.

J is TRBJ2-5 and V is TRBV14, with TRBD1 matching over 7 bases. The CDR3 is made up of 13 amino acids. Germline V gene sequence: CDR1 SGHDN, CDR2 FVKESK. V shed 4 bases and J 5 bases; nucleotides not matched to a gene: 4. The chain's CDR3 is CASSLQGLETQYF. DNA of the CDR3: TGTGCCAGCAGCCTACAGGGGCTGGAGACCCAGTACTTC.

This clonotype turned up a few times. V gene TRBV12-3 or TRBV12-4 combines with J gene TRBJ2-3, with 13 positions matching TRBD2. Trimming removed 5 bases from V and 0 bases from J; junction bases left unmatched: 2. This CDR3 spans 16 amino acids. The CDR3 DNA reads TGTGCCAGCAGTACGGGACTAGCGGGGAGCACAGATACGCAGTATTTT. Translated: CASSTGLAGSTDTQYF.

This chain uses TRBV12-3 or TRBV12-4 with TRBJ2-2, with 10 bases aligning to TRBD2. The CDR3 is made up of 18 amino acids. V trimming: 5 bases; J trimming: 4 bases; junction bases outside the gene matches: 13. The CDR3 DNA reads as TGTGCCAGCAGTACCCGGACCTCTAGCGGGGGAGCCACCGGGGAGCTGTTTTTT. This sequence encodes CASSTRTSSGGATGELFF.

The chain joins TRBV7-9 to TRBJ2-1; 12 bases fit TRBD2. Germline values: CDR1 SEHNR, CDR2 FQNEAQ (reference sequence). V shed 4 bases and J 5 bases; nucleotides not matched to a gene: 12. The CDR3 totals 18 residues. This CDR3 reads CASSSGLAGAVADNEQFF. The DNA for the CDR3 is TGTGCCAGCAGCTCGGGACTAGCGGGTGCTGTAGCGGACAATGAGCAGTTCTTC.

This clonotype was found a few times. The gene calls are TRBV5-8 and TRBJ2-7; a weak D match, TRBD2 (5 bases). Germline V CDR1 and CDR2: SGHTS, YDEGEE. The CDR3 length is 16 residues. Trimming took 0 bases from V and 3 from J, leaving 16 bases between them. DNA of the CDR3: TGTGCCAGCAGCTTGGGAGTTGTATCGGGATTCTACGAGCAGTACTTC. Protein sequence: CASSLGVVSGFYEQYF.

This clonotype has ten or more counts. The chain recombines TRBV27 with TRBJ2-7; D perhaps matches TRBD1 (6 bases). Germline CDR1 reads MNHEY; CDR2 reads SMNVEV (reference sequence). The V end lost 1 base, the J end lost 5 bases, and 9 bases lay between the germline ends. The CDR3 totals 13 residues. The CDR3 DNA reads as TGTGCCAGCAGTTTATACAGGGACCACGAGCAGTACGTC. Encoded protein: CASSLYRDHEQYV.

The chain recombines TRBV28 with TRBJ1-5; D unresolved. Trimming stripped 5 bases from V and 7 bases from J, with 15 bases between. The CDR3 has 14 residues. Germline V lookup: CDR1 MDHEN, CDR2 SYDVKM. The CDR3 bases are TGTGCCAGCAGTCCCCCGACCATCCGGCAGCCCCAGCATTTT. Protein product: CASSPPTIRQPQHF.

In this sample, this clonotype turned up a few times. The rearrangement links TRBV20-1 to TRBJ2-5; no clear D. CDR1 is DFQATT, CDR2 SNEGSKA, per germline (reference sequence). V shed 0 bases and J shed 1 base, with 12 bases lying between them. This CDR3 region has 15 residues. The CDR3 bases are TGCAGTGCTAGAGAGCCTACCGGTCCCCAAGAGACCCAGTACTTC. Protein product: CSAREPTGPQETQYF.